This record covers a single T cell receptor beta chain. This entry belongs to a study of OX40 agonist ivuxolimab in advanced cancers. Study summary: In this cohort, patients received ivuxolimab, an agonistic anti-OX40 (CD134) antibody. Participants averaged approximately 60 years of age (range about 23 to 90) and were less than 85% male.

On cycle 4 day 1 and cycle 7 day 1, as well as at baseline, blood was sampled. Measured with immunoSEQ multiplex PCR; TCRdb has only the in-frame clones, and not every one. The table has over 70,000 clones, 70% to 90% seen once; the top ten hold around 0.29%. Germline V gives CDR1 MNHEY, CDR2 SMNVEV (reference sequence). Between the trimmed V and J ends, which lost 3 bases and 4 bases, there was a span of 10 bases. CDR3 length equals 13 residues. J is TRBJ2-7 and V is TRBV27, with D possibly being TRBD2 (5 bases). This specimen consisted of CD4+ or CD8+ T cells sorted from blood, obtained in a trial of the OX40 agonist ivuxolimab. This clonotype was sampled from an adult with an advanced solid tumor such as melanoma, head and neck, liver or kidney cancer. CDR3 protein: CASSFEGRYEQYF. CDR3 nucleotides: TGTGCCAGCAGTTTTGAGGGCCGGTACGAGCAGTACTTC.